These T cell receptor beta chains were read from a single sample in a study of cytomegalovirus exposure and HLA in healthy donors. This table comes from immunoSEQ multiplex PCR, and its TCRdb copy is limited to in-frame clones, with some not included. The sample consists of more than 150,000 clones, around 84% of them appearing once. Sequenced material: PBMCs. The receptors shown here come from a woman younger than 30 in good health and CMV-seronegative. The conserved cysteine and the conserved F or W are not part of the CDR3 here. The order of the fields is V gene, CDR3 length, CDR3 protein.

>TRBV15|11
ATSRTGGGGYT
>TRBV5-8|14
ASSIPTGLSNQPQH
>TRBV7-8|10
ASSLERGRQF
>TRBV29-1|10
SVNRGTYEQY
>TRBV6-6|13
ASSYRRGGIYGYT
>TRBV28|9
ASSSAVGYT
>TRBV10-3|11
AISADSNQPQH
>TRBV11-1|12
ASRTSGVQETQY
>TRBV7-9|12
ASSLTSGSREQY
>TRBV4-3|13
ASSRTQGLGNTIY
>TRBV28|18
ASSFGGWRDRISGANVLT
>TRBV13|14
ASSYPRRHSTDTQY
>TRBV15|14
ATSRDFGGLAYEQY
>TRBV11-2|9
ASSPFDTQY
>TRBV20-1|9
SARGPYGYT
>TRBV5-6|13
ASSLGLTVTSPLH
>TRBV14|13
ASSVRDRVEGGYT
>TRBV6-1|16
ASSEPPPGQKEAYEQY
>TRBV6-6|14
ASTYETGTKFYEQY
>TRBV2|13
ASSERDRANYGYT
>TRBV7-2|10
ASSQRDFKQF
>TRBV28|16
ASTGGLRQGVKNQPQH
>TRBV7-2|11
ASRGVGSYEQY
>TRBV7-9|12
ASSLSLSGNTIY
>TRBV5-1|13
ASSLERPSYNEQF
>TRBV28|11
ASSPWRGHGYT
>TRBV25-1|14
ASSEPWGGPRGEQF
>TRBV7-2|13
ASSLRLTGQETQY
>TRBV27|12
ASSPPGRLEKLF
>TRBV29-1|12
SVSGTGGSYEQY
>TRBV6-1|14
ASSDLSGQGNYGYT
>TRBV15|15
ATSGHPDGRVNTEAF
>TRBV30|12
AWSVFGGANVLT
>TRBV18|9
ASSPAETQY
>TRBV30|12
AWGRDSDIYGYT
>TRBV5-1|13
ASSASPTGQETQY
>TRBV5-1|12
ASSKSGSTGELF
>TRBV27|12
ASSSGTGGVEQY
>TRBV6-5|10
ASSGYNSPLH
>TRBV15|11
ATSGATTDTQY
>TRBV4-3|14
ASSQTPSPSSYEQY
>TRBV6-1|12
ASSDPYREGGYT
>TRBV2|12
ASSWDRRQETQY
>TRBV6-5|10
ASTPGQNGYT
>TRBV28|10
ASSLGSYEQY
>TRBV28|13
ASSLLGQADGELF
>TRBV10-1|12
ASSGWTSVDEQY
>TRBV19|12
ASSIPGHTGELF
>TRBV28|15
ASSLGLDRGRVWPQH
>TRBV4-3|12
ASSLGTGSYEQY
>TRBV5-4|12
ASSLGGKEEKLF